Listed here are 8 T cell receptor beta chains from one sample, sequenced in a study of blood T cells in healthy people across ages. A J-beta primer mix and a sample-barcoded 5' primer were used in a second PCR of roughly 7 to 12 cycles. TCRdb re-called the 5' RACE reads through MiXCR, storing one row per CDR3 protein. Counted here are fewer than 1 million distinct CDR3 sequences, under 45% occurring once; the ten biggest clones make up nearly 20%. Sequencing was carried out using blood. The receptors stem from a man in his 60s in good health.

This clonotype was found a few times. The chain recombines TRBV15 with TRBJ1-5; possible D gene TRBD1, 6 bases. V gave up 5 bases and J gave up 7 bases, with 15 bases separating them. The CDR3 is made up of 14 amino acids. The V gene's germline CDR1 is LNHNV and CDR2 YYDKDF (reference sequence). The CDR3 loop is CATSVGGARQPQHF. In DNA, the CDR3 is TGTGCCACCAGCGTTGGGGGGGCGAGGCAGCCCCAGCATTTT. The full variable domain, completed using reference TRBV15 and TRBJ1-5, is DAMVIQNPRYQVTQFGKPVTLSCSQTLNHNVMYWYQQKSSQAPKLLFHYYDKDFNNEADTPDNFQSRRPNTSFCFLDIRSPGLGDTAMYLCATSVGGARQPQHFGDGTRLSIL.

This clonotype was seen more than once but under ten times. V and J are TRBV5-6 and TRBJ2-7; 7 bases line up with TRBD1. Trimming at V came to 3 bases and at J to 6 bases, leaving 6 bases not matched to a gene. Germline V gene lookup returns CDR1 SGHDT and CDR2 YYEEEE. This CDR3 comprises 13 residues. The CDR3 sequence: CASSSRTGGEQYF. As DNA, the CDR3 is TGTGCCAGCAGCTCACGGACAGGTGGCGAGCAGTACTTC.

This clonotype has just a few counts. The junction differs from germline at one of its ends, possibly a read error. The chain recombines TRBV20-1 with TRBJ1-1, with D perhaps matching TRBD1 (6 bases). This CDR3 spans 16 amino acids. From germline, CDR1 is DFQATT and CDR2 SNEGSKA (reference sequence). CDR3 amino acids: CSAGEMDRLRNTEAFF. In DNA form, the CDR3 reads TGCAGTGCTGGAGAGATGGACAGACTCAGGAACACTGAAGCTTTCTTT.

J is TRBJ2-6 and V is TRBV12-5, with 10 bases matching TRBD1. Germline loops: CDR1 LGHNT, CDR2 FRNRAP. The V segment lost 8 bases and the J segment 2 bases; nucleotides outside the gene matches: 6. The CDR3 consists of 16 residues. The CDR3 DNA is TGTGCTAGTTCTCCCGGACAGGGGGCTGGGGCCAACGTCCTGACTTTC. Amino acids: CASSPGQGAGANVLTF.

The genes are TRBV7-7 and TRBJ2-1; 14 bases fit TRBD2. J gave up 6 bases and V 0 bases, and 7 bases lay outside the gene matches. This CDR3 contains 18 residues. Germline assignment: CDR1 SSHAT and CDR2 FNYEAQ (reference sequence). CDR3 residues: CASSLAPGLAGAINEQFF. CDR3 DNA: TGTGCCAGCAGCTTAGCACCGGGACTAGCGGGGGCGATCAATGAGCAGTTCTTC.

For this clonotype: This could be a read error, since a much larger clone is one nucleotide away. V usage is TRBV7-9 and J usage is TRBJ2-1, with 8 bases identical to TRBD1. Per germline, CDR1 SEHNR and CDR2 FQNEAQ (reference sequence). The CDR3 contains 14 residues. For the CDR3, the DNA is TGTGCCAGCAGCCCCGACAGGGGTAGCAATGAGCAGTCCTTC. It yields the protein CASSPDRGSNEQSF.

CDR3 sequence: CASSVTGGAYEQYF. The CDR3 DNA reads TGTGCCAGCAGTGTTACAGGGGGTGCCTACGAGCAGTACTTC. J is TRBJ2-5 and V is TRBV7-9, with TRBD1 matching 8 bases. The assigned J gene may be wrong: the sequence end matches TRBJ2-7 better. Germline V gene sequence: CDR1 SEHNR, CDR2 FQNEAQ (reference sequence). CDR3 length: 14 residues.

The chain couples TRBV11-2 to TRBJ1-4, with unresolved D. This CDR3 contains 14 residues. V gave up 5 bases and J gave up 5 bases, with 12 bases separating them. Germline CDR1 is SGHAT and CDR2 is FQNNGV. CDR3 DNA: TGTGCCAGCAGCAAGAGGACGGAAAATGAAAAACTGTTTTTT. It specifies CASSKRTENEKLFF.